The clone carrying this T cell receptor (beta chain) has only one observation. This entry belongs to a study of STAT5B mutations in CD4+ large granular lymphocyte leukemia. Trimming took off 6 bases at V and 1 base at J, with 12 bases between the two ends. Germline V gene data show CDR1 as LGHNA and CDR2 as YNFKEQ. This CDR3 spans 14 amino acids. Clones were read by immunoSEQ multiplex PCR, and TCRdb kept only the in-frame ones, dropping some. This table holds 30,000 to 35,000 clones, around four fifths found once. This TCR came from a human donor in good health. Material: CD4+ T cells from blood buffy coats. The V call is TRBV4-2, the J call TRBJ2-5; D is unresolved. CDR3 sequence reads: CASSPTSRQETQYF. The CDR3 DNA follows: TGTGCCAGCAGTCCTACGAGCCGCCAAGAGACCCAGTACTTC.